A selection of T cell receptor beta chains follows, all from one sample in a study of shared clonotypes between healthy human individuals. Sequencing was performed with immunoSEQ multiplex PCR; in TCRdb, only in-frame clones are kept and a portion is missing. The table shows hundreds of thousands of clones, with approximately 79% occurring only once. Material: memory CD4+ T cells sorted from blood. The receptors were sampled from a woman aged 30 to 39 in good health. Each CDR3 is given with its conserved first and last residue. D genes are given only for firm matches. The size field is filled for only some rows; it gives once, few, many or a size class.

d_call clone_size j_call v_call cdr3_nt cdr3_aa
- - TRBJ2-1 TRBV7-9 TGTGCCAGCAGCCGACGGGGCAGGGTTACGTACAATGAGCAGTTCTTC CASSRRGRVTYNEQFF
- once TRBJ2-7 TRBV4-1 TGTGCCAGCAGCCAAGTTGGCCGCGAGCAGTACTTC CASSQVGREQYF
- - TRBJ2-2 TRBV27 TGTGCCAGCAGTTTAGGTGGTAGCCTCGGGGAGCTGTTTTTT CASSLGGSLGELFF
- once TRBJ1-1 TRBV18 TGTGCCAGCTCACCAAGGGCGGATACGAACACTGAAGCTTTCTTT CASSPRADTNTEAFF
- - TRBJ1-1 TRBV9 TGTGCCAGCAGCGTAGACCCAGGGCGGAACACTGAAGCTTTCTTT CASSVDPGRNTEAFF
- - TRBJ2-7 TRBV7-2 TGTGCCAGCAGCTTAGGTTGGTACGAGCAGTACTTC CASSLGWYEQYF
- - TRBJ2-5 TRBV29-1 TGCAGCGTGGGGGACCTGGCTAAGTACTTC CSVGDLAKYF
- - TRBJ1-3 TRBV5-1 TGCGCCAGCAGTGACGGGAGTTGGGGAAACACCATATATTTT CASSDGSWGNTIYF
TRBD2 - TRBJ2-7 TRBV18 TGTGCCAGCTCACCGCTAATAGCGGGAAGATTCCACGAGCAGTACTTC CASSPLIAGRFHEQYF
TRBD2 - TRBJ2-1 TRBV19 TGTGCCAGTAGTATGGGCCTAGCGGGAGGTAATGAGCAGTTCTTC CASSMGLAGGNEQFF
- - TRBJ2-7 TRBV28 TGTGCCATCGAGTCCCGGACGCCATACGAGCAGTACTTC CAIESRTPYEQYF
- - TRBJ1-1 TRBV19 TGTGCCAGTAGTATAAGGGGTTCGATGAACACTGAAGCTTTCTTT CASSIRGSMNTEAFF
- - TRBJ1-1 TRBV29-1 TGCAGCGGGGGACGGCTGAACACTGAAGCTTTCTTT CSGGRLNTEAFF
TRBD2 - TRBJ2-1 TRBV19 TGTGCCAGTAGTATTGTGGGAGGGCCTTACAATGAGCAGTTCTTC CASSIVGGPYNEQFF
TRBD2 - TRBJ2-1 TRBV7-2 TGTGCCAGCAGCTTACAGCCGGGACTAGCGGGTAACAATGAGCAGTTCTTC CASSLQPGLAGNNEQFF
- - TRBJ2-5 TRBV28 TGTGCCAGCAGTTTTGGGCGGGCTCGGGAGACCCAGTACTTC CASSFGRARETQYF